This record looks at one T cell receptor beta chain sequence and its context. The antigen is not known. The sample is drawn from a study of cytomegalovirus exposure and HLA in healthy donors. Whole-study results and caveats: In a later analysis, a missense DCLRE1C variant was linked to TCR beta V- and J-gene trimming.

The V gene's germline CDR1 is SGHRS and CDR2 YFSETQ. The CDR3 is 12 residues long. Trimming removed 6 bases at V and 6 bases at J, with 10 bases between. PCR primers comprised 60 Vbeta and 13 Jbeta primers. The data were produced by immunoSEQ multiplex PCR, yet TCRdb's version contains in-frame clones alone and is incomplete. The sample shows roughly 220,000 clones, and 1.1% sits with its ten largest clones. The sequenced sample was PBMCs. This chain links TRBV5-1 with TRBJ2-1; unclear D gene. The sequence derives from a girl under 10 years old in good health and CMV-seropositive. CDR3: CASIMQVNEQFF. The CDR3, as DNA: TGCGCCAGCATTATGCAGGTCAATGAGCAGTTCTTC.